These 2 T cell receptor beta chains share one sample of origin, sequenced in a study of response to subunit inactivated influenza vaccine (dated by TCRdb to the late 2010s). The library was made by RT-PCR. Sequenced using an Illumina HiSeq 2500. TCRdb handled the public reads itself, with Q25 trimming in fastp and clone calling in MiXCR, and kept productive beta chains. Rows with a matching CDR3 protein are joined into one entry that keeps the most common DNA and genes. The sample has roughly 760,000 distinct CDR3 sequences on record, around 21% of them singletons. The ten largest clones take up 9.5% to 13% of the sample. This material consisted of PBMCs from blood, taken roughly 5 days after vaccination. The receptor set was obtained from a man in his fifties or sixties who received an inactivated influenza vaccine. Donor details come from another sample of the same person, matched by shared clones.

This clonotype was counted between two and nine times. The chain recombines TRBV7-9 with TRBJ2-1; TRBD2 agrees at 16 bases. CDR1 is SEHNR and CDR2 is FQNEAQ in the germline V gene (reference sequence). Trimming at V came to 2 bases and at J to 9 bases, leaving 4 bases not matched to a gene. This CDR3 is built from 16 residues. The CDR3 region has the DNA TGTGCCAGCAGCTTACCGGGACTAGCGGGAGGGGGTGAGCAGTTCTTC. This encodes CASSLPGLAGGGEQFF.

This clonotype was observed a handful of times. The V gene is TRBV7-9, the J gene TRBJ2-5; TRBD2 agrees at 8 bases. Losses at the gene ends were 2 bases for V and 7 bases for J; bases not matched to a gene: 9. Germline V CDR1 and CDR2: SEHNR, FQNEAQ (reference sequence). This CDR3 comprises 15 residues. The CDR3 spells CASSLSLAEGLTQYF. The CDR3 bases are TGTGCCAGCAGCTTATCACTAGCGGAAGGGCTGACCCAGTACTTC.